This T cell receptor beta chain was documented in a study of blood T cell repertoires in COVID-19. For the study at large: COVID-19 samples, acute and convalescent, were from the United States, Italy and Spain.

The assay was immunoSEQ multiplex PCR, and TCRdb's table has in-frame clones only and misses some. The sample lists over 70,000 clones, around 80% occurring once. The CDR3 runs 14 residues. J was trimmed by 2 bases and V by 4 bases; bases with no gene match: 5. The germline gives CDR1 SGDLS, CDR2 YYNGEE. The V call is TRBV9, the J call TRBJ2-7, with 8 bases identical to TRBD1. The specimen sequenced was peripheral blood. The sequence derives from a woman older than 75 with active or convalescent COVID-19. This chain's CDR3 is CASSPRDRTYEQYF. DNA for the CDR3: TGTGCCAGCAGCCCTCGGGACAGGACCTACGAGCAGTACTTC.